What follows is one T cell receptor beta chain and its context. The antigen remains undetermined. This entry is derived from a study of T cell responses to AZD1222 COVID-19 vaccine. After removal of 3 bases from V and 6 bases from J, the junction contained 10 bases not matched to a gene. Germline lookup yields CDR1 MNHNY and CDR2 SVGAGI (reference sequence). CDR3 length: 15 amino acids. Study-level results: Regions 160-218 and 743-854 dominated among vaccine-associated CD4 TCRs spanning spike. Targets within unmutated variant regions were reportedly found for nearly half of spike-specific TCRs. The sample set comprised mostly white British donors with more females, and clonal diversity was possibly underestimated.

Here immunoSEQ multiplex PCR was the method, and the copy in TCRdb shows in-frame clones only, minus some. The profile covers some 200,000 clones, with approximately 89% appearing a single time and 3.4% taken by the ten largest. The sequencing used peripheral blood, collected 28 days after the second AZD1222 dose. The clonotype originates from an adult who received the AZD1222 COVID-19 vaccine. The chain links TRBV6-6 to TRBJ1-2; TRBD1 matches at 7 bases. CDR3: CASSYRPQGEDGYTF. CDR3 nucleotide sequence: TGTGCCAGCAGTTATAGGCCGCAGGGGGAGGATGGCTACACCTTC.